Each of the 30 T cell receptor beta chains below was sequenced from the same sample in a study of a mutant IDH1 vaccine in newly diagnosed glioma. Their target antigens are unknown. The time point: week 35, safety follow-up. With topical imiquimod, each dose of the vaccine consisted of 300 ug of mutant IDH1 20-mer peptide. TCRdb keeps only in-frame clones here, not all; method: immunoSEQ multiplex PCR. The data contain approximately 60,000 clones, 65% to 75% of them singletons. Sequenced here: PBMCs, sampled from a glioma patient whose treatment included an IDH1 peptide vaccine. These receptors were taken from a man aged 50 or older with glioma.

V gene TRBV30 combines with J gene TRBJ1-1, with D tentatively TRBD1 (6 bases). Per germline, CDR1 GTSNPN and CDR2 SVGIG (reference sequence). This CDR3 has 15 residues. Trimming took off 2 bases at V and 0 bases at J, with 13 bases between the two ends. The CDR3 sequence: CAWSMGGTLNTEAFF. DNA of the CDR3: TGTGCCTGGAGTATGGGGGGCACTTTGAACACTGAAGCTTTCTTT.

The V and J genes are TRBV5-6 and TRBJ1-5; a possible D gene is TRBD1 (6 bases). The length of the CDR3 is 16 residues. V dropped 1 base and J dropped 4 bases, with 15 bases sitting between them. The germline V gene has CDR1 SGHDT and CDR2 YYEEEE. The CDR3 DNA reads as TGTGCCAGCAGCTTGTGGTACAGGGAAGGTAATCAGCCCCAGCATTTT. Translation gives CASSLWYREGNQPQHF.

This clone has only a few counts. The chain combines TRBV5-1 with TRBJ2-3, with D unresolved. Trimming removed 2 bases from V and 3 bases from J, with 10 bases in between. The CDR3 sequence is 14 residues long. From germline, CDR1 is SGHRS and CDR2 YFSETQ. CDR3 protein: CASSFKDQTDTQYF. The CDR3 DNA follows: TGCGCCAGCAGCTTCAAGGATCAAACAGATACGCAGTATTTT. Full variable domain (missing parts from reference TRBV5-1 and TRBJ2-3): KAGVTQTPRYLIKTRGQQVTLSCSPISGHRSVSWYQQTPGQGLQFLFEYFSETQRNKGNFPGRFSGRQFSNSRSEMNVSTLELGDSALYLCASSFKDQTDTQYFGPGTRLTVL.

The chain links TRBV4-2 to TRBJ1-6; 8 positions agree with TRBD1. The CDR3 totals 17 residues. Germline V gives CDR1 LGHNA, CDR2 YNFKEQ. With V trimmed by 0 bases and J by 7 bases, 8 bases remained unmatched. The CDR3: CASSQEGADRGNSPLHF. Here the CDR3 DNA reads TGTGCCAGCAGCCAAGAAGGGGCAGACAGGGGCAATTCACCCCTCCACTTT.

A single count supports this clone. The V gene is TRBV2, the J gene TRBJ2-1, with 10 bases that match TRBD1. The germline gives CDR1 SNHLY, CDR2 FYNNEI. This CDR3 region has 16 residues. With 6 bases clipped from V and 0 bases from J, the junction kept 5 bases outside the gene matches. The CDR3 protein is CASRRQGASSYNEQFF. Written as DNA, the CDR3 is TGTGCCAGCAGGCGACAGGGGGCTAGCTCCTACAATGAGCAGTTCTTC. The full variable domain, with the rest looked up from reference TRBV2 and TRBJ2-1, is EPEVTQTPSHQVTQMGQEVILRCVPISNHLYFYWYRQILGQKVEFLVSFYNNEISEKSEIFDDQFSVERPDGSNFTLKIRSTKLEDSAMYFCASRRQGASSYNEQFFGPGTRLTVL.

This chain connects TRBV30 to TRBJ2-7, with 8 nucleotides matching TRBD2. The germline CDR1 and CDR2 sequences are GTSNPN and SVGIG (reference sequence). The J segment lost 2 bases and the V segment lost 3 bases, leaving 9 bases of the junction unmatched. CDR3 length: 15 residues. CDR3 amino acids: CAWRPGSGVAYEQYF. The CDR3 bases are TGTGCCTGGAGGCCCGGTAGCGGGGTTGCCTACGAGCAGTACTTC.

The chain joins TRBV5-7 to TRBJ2-7; 9 bases are a match to TRBD1. TRBV5-7 carries the ORF label, with uncertain function. The CDR3 extends over 15 amino acids. The trim removed 0 bases at V and 3 bases at J, leaving 4 bases unmatched. CDR3 sequence (DNA): TGTGCCAGCAGCTTGGGGGACAGGGTTAACTACGAGCAGTACTTC. Protein sequence: CASSLGDRVNYEQYF.

This clone was counted a single time. The chain carries TRBV4-1 and TRBJ2-2; no reliable D call. Germline CDR1 and CDR2: MGHRA and YSYEKL. The ends were cut back, 4 bases at V and 8 bases at J, with 20 bases in the middle. The length of the CDR3 is 16 residues. CDR3 region: CASSPTQDSLRGELFF. In nucleotides, the CDR3 is TGCGCCAGCAGCCCAACCCAGGATAGCCTCAGAGGGGAGCTGTTTTTT.

The chain joins TRBV27 to TRBJ1-5; D is unclear. Germline V gene sequence: CDR1 MNHEY, CDR2 SMNVEV (reference sequence). The CDR3 contains 14 residues. V dropped 3 bases and J dropped 4 bases, with 10 bases sitting between them. The CDR3 spells CASSFLGPNQPQHF. The CDR3 nucleotides are TGTGCCAGCAGTTTCCTCGGACCGAATCAGCCCCAGCATTTT.

V gene TRBV6-4 combines with J gene TRBJ2-7; D not certain. The CDR3 length is 14 residues. The germline CDR1 and CDR2 sequences are MRHNA and SNTAGT. The ends were cut back, 0 bases at V and 4 bases at J, with 10 bases in the middle. The CDR3 reads CASSDSTLKYEQYF. CDR3 nucleotide sequence: TGTGCCAGCAGTGACTCGACTTTAAAATACGAGCAGTACTTC.

The chain uses TRBV5-6 and TRBJ2-7; D unclear. Trimming stripped 2 bases from V and 5 bases from J, with 5 bases between. CDR1 is SGHDT, CDR2 YYEEEE, per germline. This CDR3 region has 11 residues. DNA for the CDR3: TGTGCCAGCAGCTTTTACGACGAGCAGTACTTC. Residues: CASSFYDEQYF.

This chain joins TRBV19 and TRBJ1-3; D might be TRBD1 (6 bases). The CDR3 sequence is 15 residues long. Germline CDR1 reads LNHDA; CDR2 reads SQIVND (reference sequence). Trimming cost V 6 bases and J 0 bases, with 12 bases left between them. CDR3 region: CASSTGDNSGNTIYF. The DNA for the CDR3 is TGTGCCAGTAGCACGGGGGACAACTCTGGAAACACCATATATTTT.

V and J are TRBV5-6 and TRBJ1-5; D is undetermined. V gave up 4 bases and J gave up 4 bases, with 15 bases separating them. From germline, CDR1 is SGHDT and CDR2 YYEEEE. The CDR3 covers 15 residues. CDR3 DNA: TGTGCCAGCAGCCCCTGGGCCGCGGGAAATCAGCCCCAGCATTTT. Its translation: CASSPWAAGNQPQHF.

This chain joins TRBV5-1 and TRBJ2-1, with 9 nucleotides matching TRBD1. The CDR3 length is 15 residues. The V gene's germline CDR1 is SGHRS and CDR2 YFSETQ. After removal of 0 bases from V and 4 bases from J, the junction contained 2 bases not matched to a gene. CDR3 bases: TGCGCCAGCAGCTTGGACGGGACAGGGTACAATGAGCAGTTCTTC. Its translation is CASSLDGTGYNEQFF.

This chain links TRBV19 with TRBJ1-3; D is possibly TRBD1 (5 bases). The germline V and J ends were trimmed by 4 bases and 2 bases, with 12 bases remaining between them. Looked up from germline, CDR1 is LNHDA and CDR2 is SQIVND (reference sequence). The CDR3 has 15 residues. The CDR3 nucleotides are TGTGCCAGTAGTAGCAGGGAGTTCGCTGGAAACACCATATATTTT. The encoded protein is CASSSREFAGNTIYF.

The V call is TRBV7-2, the J call TRBJ2-7, with TRBD1 as a possible D gene (6 bases). The CDR3 extends over 14 amino acids. Germline V gene data show CDR1 as SGHTA and CDR2 as FQGNSA. Trimming stripped 5 bases from V and 2 bases from J, with 13 bases between. The CDR3: CASSTRGLAYEQYF. The CDR3 DNA reads TGTGCCAGCAGCACTAGGGGGTTGGCCTACGAGCAGTACTTC.

The chain carries TRBV19 and TRBJ1-5, with TRBD1 matching over 9 bases. V trimming: 6 bases; J trimming: 0 bases; junction bases outside the gene matches: 9. CDR3 length: 17 amino acids. Germline V CDR1 and CDR2: LNHDA, SQIVND (reference sequence). The CDR3 reads CASSNRGLEYSNQPQHF. The DNA for the CDR3 is TGTGCCAGTAGCAACAGGGGGCTGGAATATAGCAATCAGCCCCAGCATTTT.

This rearrangement joins TRBV7-6 to TRBJ1-3; D might be TRBD1 (5 bases). Trimming stripped 6 bases from V and 0 bases from J, with 18 bases between. The CDR3 is made up of 17 amino acids. Germline V gene sequence: CDR1 SGHVS, CDR2 FNYEAQ. CDR3: CASRLSSGRSSGNTIYF. The CDR3 nucleotides read TGTGCCAGCAGGCTCTCGTCGGGACGGAGCTCTGGAAACACCATATATTTT.

The gene calls are TRBV18 and TRBJ1-2; D is possibly TRBD1 (5 bases). Looked up from germline, CDR1 is KGHSH and CDR2 is LQKENI. There are 14 residues in the CDR3. Trimming took off 1 base at V and 4 bases at J, with 10 bases between the two ends. CDR3: CASSPQRDGYGYTF. The CDR3 DNA reads TGTGCCAGCTCACCACAGAGGGACGGCTATGGCTACACCTTC. The whole variable domain, filled in from reference TRBV18 and TRBJ1-2, reads NAGVMQNPRHLVRRRGQEARLRCSPMKGHSHVYWYRQLPEEGLKFMVYLQKENIIDESGMPKERFSAEFPKEGPSILRIQQVVRGDSAAYFCASSPQRDGYGYTFGSGTRLTVV.

The gene calls are TRBV30 and TRBJ1-5; weak D call: TRBD1 (6 bases). Germline CDR1 and CDR2: GTSNPN and SVGIG (reference sequence). V shed 3 bases and J shed 1 base, with 16 bases lying between them. This CDR3 contains 16 residues. As DNA, the CDR3 is TGTGCCTGGAGGAGGCAGGGGAGTTCGAGCAATCAGCCCCAGCATTTT. This codes for CAWRRQGSSSNQPQHF.

This chain connects TRBV29-1 to TRBJ2-1; 7 bases map to TRBD1. CDR3 length equals 12 residues. V trimming: 6 bases; J trimming: 3 bases; junction bases outside the gene matches: 2. Germline CDR1 is SQVTM and CDR2 is ANQGSEA. DNA of the CDR3: TGCAGCGTGGGGACAGACTACAATGAGCAGTTCTTC. Its translation: CSVGTDYNEQFF.

This chain uses TRBV7-9 with TRBJ2-7; the match to TRBD1 covers 8 bases. V trimming: 0 bases; J trimming: 2 bases; junction bases outside the gene matches: 3. Germline values: CDR1 SEHNR, CDR2 FQNEAQ (reference sequence). The CDR3 extends over 15 amino acids. The DNA of the CDR3 is TGTGCCAGCAGCTTAGCCGGGACAGGCGCCTACGAGCAGTACTTC. This translates into CASSLAGTGAYEQYF.

The V call is TRBV9, the J call TRBJ1-5, with 7 bases aligning to TRBD1. Germline values: CDR1 SGDLS, CDR2 YYNGEE. The CDR3 is 15 residues long. Losses at the gene ends were 4 bases for V and 4 bases for J; bases not matched to a gene: 8. The CDR3: CASSTGTEPNQPQHF. The CDR3 nucleotides read TGTGCCAGCAGCACCGGGACAGAACCTAATCAGCCCCAGCATTTT.

The chain combines TRBV9 with TRBJ2-5; maybe TRBD2 (6 bases). The CDR3 sequence is 15 residues long. Trimming removed 4 bases from V and 0 bases from J, with 13 bases in between. Germline CDR1 reads SGDLS; CDR2 reads YYNGEE. CDR3 in DNA: TGTGCCAGCAGCCCCCATGGAGGGGACCAAGAGACCCAGTACTTC. It codes for CASSPHGGDQETQYF.

By sample fraction, this clone is medium-sized. J is TRBJ1-3 and V is TRBV14; tentatively, D is TRBD1 (5 bases). Germline V CDR1 and CDR2: SGHDN, FVKESK. V gave up 4 bases and J gave up 4 bases, with 11 bases separating them. The CDR3 contains 14 residues. CDR3 sequence: CASSPLGPGNTIYF. For the CDR3, the DNA is TGTGCCAGCAGCCCCCTGGGGCCCGGAAACACCATATATTTT.

This clone was observed a handful of times. The rearrangement joins TRBV30 to TRBJ1-2; perhaps TRBD1 as D (6 bases). V was shortened by 5 bases and J by 2 bases, with 9 bases between the two germline ends. The CDR3 is 12 residues long. Germline V gene lookup returns CDR1 GTSNPN and CDR2 SVGIG (reference sequence). The CDR3 DNA reads TGTGCCTGGGGGCAGGGGAACTATGGCTACACCTTC. Its protein is CAWGQGNYGYTF. Looking up the rest from reference TRBV30 and TRBJ1-2 gives the full variable domain: SQTIHQWPATLVQPVGSPLSLECTVEGTSNPNLYWYRQAAGRGLQLLFYSVGIGQISSEVPQNLSASRPQDRQFILSSKKLLLSDSGFYLCAWGQGNYGYTFGSGTRLTVV.

This clone was detected only once. The CDR3 DNA reads TGTGCCAGCAGGACTGAGCTACCGAACACTGAAGCTTTCTTT. Translating gives CASRTELPNTEAFF. The V gene is TRBV7-9, the J gene TRBJ1-1; D not certain. The V and J ends lost 6 bases and 1 base respectively, with 12 bases between them. The CDR3 runs to 14 residues. Germline V gene sequence: CDR1 SEHNR, CDR2 FQNEAQ (reference sequence).

J is TRBJ2-1 and V is TRBV4-3, with 11 bases that match TRBD2. Germline CDR1 is LGHNA and CDR2 is YSLEER. Trimming cost V 3 bases and J 4 bases; bases outside gene matches: 8. This CDR3 contains 17 residues. DNA of the CDR3: TGCGCCAGCAGCCAGGGCTCCGGGACTAGCGGTTACAATGAGCAGTTCTTC. It specifies CASSQGSGTSGYNEQFF.

The V call is TRBV7-9, the J call TRBJ1-1, with D unresolved. The germline V and J ends were trimmed by 5 bases and 1 base, with 11 bases remaining between them. Looked up from germline, CDR1 is SEHNR and CDR2 is FQNEAQ (reference sequence). The CDR3 extends over 14 amino acids. CDR3 amino acids: CASSPYLGNTEAFF. The CDR3 DNA follows: TGTGCCAGCAGCCCCTATTTGGGGAACACTGAAGCTTTCTTT.

The chain couples TRBV5-6 to TRBJ1-3; maybe TRBD1 (5 bases). Trimming took off 4 bases at V and 3 bases at J, with 14 bases between the two ends. The CDR3 covers 15 residues. Germline V gives CDR1 SGHDT, CDR2 YYEEEE. The DNA for the CDR3 is TGTGCCAGCAGCGGAACCAGGGATAATGGAAACACCATATATTTT. This gives the protein CASSGTRDNGNTIYF.